These 12 T cell receptor beta chains were sequenced from one sample in a study of T cells in Graves' hyperthyroidism and ophthalmopathy. From RNA transcripts, TCR beta CDR3 regions were amplified. When the TCR CDR3 underwent first-round RT-PCR, the HTBI primer set was used. TCRdb used MiXCR to reprocess the multiplex PCR reads, holding one entry per CDR3 protein. The sample lists a few hundred thousand distinct CDR3 sequences; roughly 18% were seen once. The sample was blood. The receptors were gathered from a young woman with Graves' ophthalmopathy.

This clonotype was detected ten times or more. The chain couples TRBV3-1 to TRBJ2-1; 9 bases agree with TRBD2. The ends lost 5 bases at V and 7 bases at J; junction bases unmatched: 3. The germline CDR1 and CDR2 sequences are LGHDT and YNNKEL (reference sequence). This CDR3 has 13 residues. The CDR3 DNA is TGTGCCAGCAGCAAAACTAGCGGGAATGAGCAGTTCTTC. Its translation: CASSKTSGNEQFF.

In this sample, this clonotype turned up many times. The chain carries TRBV5-1 and TRBJ2-1; D may be TRBD2 (7 bases). Per the germline V gene, CDR1 is SGHRS and CDR2 is YFSETQ. V was pared by 0 bases and J by 8 bases, with 27 bases between. CDR3 length: 19 residues. The CDR3 spells CASSLEGLGASGDQDEQFF. Written as DNA, the CDR3 is TGCGCCAGCAGCTTGGAAGGTTTGGGGGCTAGCGGAGATCAGGATGAGCAGTTCTTC.

The rearrangement links TRBV4-2 to TRBJ1-1; D gene unclear. The CDR3 sequence is 11 residues long. CDR1 is LGHNA, CDR2 YNFKEQ, per germline. V lost 0 bases to trimming and J lost 9 bases, with 5 bases between them. The CDR3: CASSQDQKAFF. CDR3 DNA: TGTGCCAGCAGCCAAGATCAGAAAGCTTTCTTT.

The chain joins TRBV28 to TRBJ2-2, with TRBD1 matching 9 bases. V shed 6 bases, J shed 8 bases, and the junction held 7 bases outside the gene matches. CDR3 size: 14 residues. CDR1 is MDHEN and CDR2 is SYDVKM in the germline V gene. CDR3 sequence (DNA): TGTGCCAGCAGCCACAGGGGGCGGGCGGGGGAGCTGTTTTTT. Its protein is CASSHRGRAGELFF.

The chain is built from TRBV7-3 and TRBJ2-7, with 13 positions matching TRBD2. The CDR3 consists of 18 residues. CDR1 is SGHTA and CDR2 is FQGTGA in the germline V gene. After removal of 5 bases from V and 7 bases from J, the junction contained 17 bases not matched to a gene. CDR3 amino acids: CASSPLGGGLAGEGEQYF. DNA for the CDR3: TGTGCCAGCAGCCCCCTCGGGGGTGGACTAGCGGGAGAGGGAGAGCAGTACTTC.

As regards this clonotype: This sequence may be a read error, since a much larger clone differs from it by one base. This chain joins TRBV7-3 and TRBJ2-7; 11 bases map to TRBD2. The CDR3 sequence is 15 residues long. The germline V gene encodes CDR1 SGHTA and CDR2 FQGTGA. V dropped 3 bases and J dropped 6; count of bases not matched to a gene: 7. This CDR3 is CASSFQTSGIGEQYF. CDR3 DNA: TGTGCCAGCAGCTTCCAGACTAGCGGGATCGGCGAGCAGTACTTC.

At least ten counts were recorded for this clonotype. The chain uses TRBV4-3 and TRBJ2-7, with D unresolved. Per the germline V gene, CDR1 is LGHNA and CDR2 is YSLEER. CDR3 length equals 14 residues. V lost 0 bases and J 5 bases, leaving 11 bases between the germline ends. CDR3 in DNA: TGCGCCAGCAGCCAAGAACTCGAAGTCCACGAGCAGTACTTC. Translating gives CASSQELEVHEQYF.

The chain carries TRBV11-2 and TRBJ2-7, with D perhaps given as TRBD1 or TRBD2 (6 bases each). This CDR3 has 15 residues. The V gene's germline CDR1 is SGHAT and CDR2 FQNNGV. Trimming left V 2 bases short and J 6 bases short, with 17 bases between. CDR3 sequence (DNA): TGTGCCAGCAGCTTAAGGGGGAGGAATACGGGCGAGCAGTACTTC. Residues: CASSLRGRNTGEQYF.

The rearrangement links TRBV20-1 to TRBJ1-1, with 10 bases matching TRBD1. With V trimmed by 6 bases and J by 0 bases, 13 bases remained unmatched. This CDR3 is 17 amino acids long. Germline values: CDR1 DFQATT, CDR2 SNEGSKA (reference sequence). CDR3 DNA sequence: TGCAGTGCCGGGACAGGGGTTAAAGGTATTATGAACACTGAAGCTTTCTTT. Protein sequence: CSAGTGVKGIMNTEAFF.

This clonotype has ten or more counts. The V and J genes are TRBV28 and TRBJ2-7, with 7 bases aligning to TRBD2. J gave up 4 bases and V 7 bases, and 13 bases lay outside the gene matches. Germline loops: CDR1 MDHEN, CDR2 SYDVKM. The CDR3 has 15 residues. CDR3 protein: CASNSAGEPKYEQYF. CDR3 bases: TGTGCCAGCAACTCCGCGGGGGAGCCTAAATACGAGCAGTACTTC. Full variable domain (outside the CDR3, taken from reference TRBV28 and TRBJ2-7): DVKVTQSSRYLVKRTGEKVFLECVQDMDHENMFWYRQDPGLGLRLIYFSYDVKMKEKGDIPEGYSVSREKKERFSLILESASTNQTSMYLCASNSAGEPKYEQYFGPGTRLTVT.

This clonotype was counted only a few times. This chain connects TRBV7-2 to TRBJ1-2; 7 nucleotides line up with TRBD1. The CDR3 length is 16 residues. Germline V gene lookup returns CDR1 SGHTA and CDR2 FQGNSA. V was pared by 6 bases and J by 5 bases, with 15 bases of the junction left unmatched. CDR3 sequence reads: CASSYKKGTEGYGYTF. The CDR3 DNA reads TGTGCCAGCAGTTACAAAAAGGGGACAGAGGGATATGGCTACACCTTC.

This clonotype was seen at least ten times. The chain employs TRBV5-1 and TRBJ2-5, with a tentative D call TRBD1 (6 bases). The CDR3 extends over 15 amino acids. Germline CDR1 is SGHRS and CDR2 is YFSETQ. Trimming removed 0 bases from V and 4 bases from J, with 13 bases in between. The CDR3, as DNA: TGCGCCAGCAGCTTGGCTGGGGGCCTCCGAGAGACCCAGTACTTC. It specifies CASSLAGGLRETQYF.